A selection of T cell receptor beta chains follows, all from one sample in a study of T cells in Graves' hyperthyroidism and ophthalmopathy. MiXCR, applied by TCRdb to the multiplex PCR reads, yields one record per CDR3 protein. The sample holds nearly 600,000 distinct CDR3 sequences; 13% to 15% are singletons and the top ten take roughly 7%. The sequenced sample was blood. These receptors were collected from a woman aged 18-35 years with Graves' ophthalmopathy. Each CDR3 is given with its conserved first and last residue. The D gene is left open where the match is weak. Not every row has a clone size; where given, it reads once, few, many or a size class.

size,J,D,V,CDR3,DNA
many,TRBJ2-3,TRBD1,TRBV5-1,CASGSGTGGRDTQYF,TGCGCCAGCGGATCCGGGACAGGGGGCAGGGATACGCAGTATTTT
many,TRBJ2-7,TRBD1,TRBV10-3,CAISGQGAYEQYF,TGTGCCATCAGTGGGCAGGGGGCCTACGAGCAGTACTTC
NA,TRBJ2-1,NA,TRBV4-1,CASSPQGGITYNEQFF,TGCGCCAGCAGCCCACAGGGTGGGATAACCTACAATGAGCAGTTCTTC
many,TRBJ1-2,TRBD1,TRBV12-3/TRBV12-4,CASRPNLLGQGTNYGYTF,TGTGCCAGCAGACCAAACCTCCTTGGACAGGGGACTAACTATGGCTACACCTTC
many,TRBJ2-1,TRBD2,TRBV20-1,CSAIGPGSGVSYNEQFF,TGCAGTGCTATAGGTCCGGGTAGCGGGGTCTCCTACAATGAGCAGTTCTTC
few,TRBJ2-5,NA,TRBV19,CASSGGQFQETQYF,TGTGCCAGTAGTGGAGGACAGTTCCAAGAGACCCAGTACTTC
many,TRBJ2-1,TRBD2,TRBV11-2,CASSSRLRVRREGNEQFF,TGTGCCAGCAGCTCACGGCTTCGGGTCAGGAGGGAGGGCAATGAGCAGTTCTTC
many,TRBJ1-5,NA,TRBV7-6,CASSLVCRPGVNQPQHF,TGTGCCAGCAGCTTAGTTTGTCGGCCAGGGGTCAATCAGCCCCAGCATTTT
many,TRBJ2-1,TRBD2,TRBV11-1,CASSLGAGVEQFF,TGTGCCAGCAGCTTGGGAGCGGGAGTCGAGCAGTTCTTC
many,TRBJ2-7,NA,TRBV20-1,CSVGALNSYEQYF,TGCAGCGTGGGGGCCCTCAACTCCTACGAGCAGTACTTC
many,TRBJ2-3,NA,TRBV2,CASSLPGPGKGDTQYF,TGTGCCAGCAGTCTTCCGGGACCAGGAAAGGGCGATACGCAGTATTTT
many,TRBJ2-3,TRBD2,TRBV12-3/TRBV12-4,CASSGLAGSTDTQYF,TGTGCCAGCAGTGGACTAGCGGGAAGCACAGATACGCAGTATTTT
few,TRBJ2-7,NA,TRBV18,CASSPLIRTEAEQYF,TGTGCCAGCTCACCACTTATCCGGACAGAGGCCGAGCAGTACTTC
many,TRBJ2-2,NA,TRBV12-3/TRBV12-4,CASSSQVGWTGELFF,TGTGCCAGCAGCTCCCAGGTCGGCTGGACCGGGGAGCTGTTTTTT
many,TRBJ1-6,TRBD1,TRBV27,CASRQTGAGGDNSPLHF,TGTGCCAGCAGACAGACAGGGGCGGGGGGTGATAATTCACCCCTCCACTTT
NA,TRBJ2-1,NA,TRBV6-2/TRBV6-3,CASSLRVREQFF,TGTGCCAGCAGCCTCAGGGTCAGGGAGCAGTTCTTC
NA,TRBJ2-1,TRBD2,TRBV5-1,CASSASTSGRYNEQFF,TGCGCCAGCAGCGCATCGACTAGCGGGAGATACAATGAGCAGTTCTTC
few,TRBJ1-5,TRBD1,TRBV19,CASNPTGGNQPQHF,TGTGCCAGTAACCCAACAGGGGGCAATCAGCCCCAGCATTTT
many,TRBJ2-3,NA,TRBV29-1,CSVDGWGATSTDTQYF,TGCAGCGTTGATGGTTGGGGAGCAACTAGCACAGATACGCAGTATTTT
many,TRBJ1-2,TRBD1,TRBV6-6,CASSYSIQGADYGYTF,TGTGCCAGCAGTTACTCGATCCAGGGGGCCGACTATGGCTACACCTTC
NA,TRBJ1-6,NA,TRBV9,CASSEVGGSSYNSPLHF,TGTGCCAGCAGCGAAGTAGGTGGGAGCTCCTATAATTCACCCCTCCACTTT
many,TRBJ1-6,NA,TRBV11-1,CASGSSYNSPLHF,TGTGCCAGCGGTAGCTCCTATAATTCACCCCTCCACTTT